What follows are 7 T cell receptor beta chains derived from one specimen sequenced in a study of T cells in Graves' hyperthyroidism and ophthalmopathy. TCR beta CDR3 regions were amplified from RNA transcripts. Primed by the HTBI set, a first-round RT-PCR was run on the TCR CDR3. A single record per CDR3 protein comes from TCRdb applying MiXCR to the multiplex PCR reads. This table holds 500,000 to 650,000 distinct CDR3 sequences, around 13% found once. The sequencing input was blood. The source is a woman between 45 and 65 years old with Graves' ophthalmopathy.

This clonotype was observed at least ten times. As DNA, the CDR3 is TGTGCCAGCAGAAGAGAAATGACTAGCCCCCACGAGCAGTACTTC. Amino acids: CASRREMTSPHEQYF. This sequence joins TRBV6-1 and TRBJ2-7; TRBD2 matches 7 bases. The CDR3 contains 15 residues. The germline gives CDR1 MNHNS, CDR2 SASEGT. V trimming: 6 bases; J trimming: 5 bases; junction bases outside the gene matches: 13.

About this clonotype: A much larger clone differs by one base, so this may be a read error. V is TRBV18 and J is TRBJ1-1; D gene unclear. Trimming removed 0 bases from V and 10 bases from J, with 12 bases in between. The CDR3 runs to 13 residues. CDR1 and CDR2 (germline): KGHSH, LQKENI. The CDR3, as DNA: TGTGCCAGCTCACCACCAGGTGGTGAAACAGCTTTCTTT. Protein product: CASSPPGGETAFF.

This clonotype was recorded at least ten times. The gene calls are TRBV7-9 and TRBJ1-1; D perhaps matches TRBD1 (6 bases). Looked up from germline, CDR1 is SEHNR and CDR2 is FQNEAQ (reference sequence). This CDR3 is 12 amino acids long. The germline V and J ends were trimmed by 1 base and 9 bases, with 9 bases remaining between them. CDR3 in DNA: TGTGCCAGCAGCTTAGATGGGGACAAAGCTTTCTTT. Protein sequence: CASSLDGDKAFF. The full variable domain, in which reference TRBV7-9 and TRBJ1-1 provide the parts outside the CDR3, is DTGVSQNPRHKITKRGQNVTFRCDPISEHNRLYWYRQTLGQGPEFLTYFQNEAQLEKSRLLSDRFSAERPKGSFSTLEIQRTEQGDSAMYLCASSLDGDKAFFGQGTRLTVV.

The sample holds a few counts of this clonotype. The chain combines TRBV19 with TRBJ1-4; D perhaps matches TRBD1 (6 bases). Trimming cost V 7 bases and J 0 bases, with 12 bases left between them. This CDR3 contains 15 residues. The germline V gene has CDR1 LNHDA and CDR2 SQIVND (reference sequence). DNA of the CDR3: TGTGCCAGTATTGAACCAGGGGCAACTAATGAAAAACTGTTTTTT. Translating gives CASIEPGATNEKLFF.

This clonotype was seen ten or more times. V is TRBV3-1 and J is TRBJ2-6; unclear D gene. The V and J ends lost 4 bases and 0 bases respectively, with 10 bases between them. Germline V gene lookup returns CDR1 LGHDT and CDR2 YNNKEL (reference sequence). This CDR3 is 16 amino acids long. CDR3 DNA: TGTGCCAGCAGCCTCCAACTCCCCTCTGGGGCCAACGTCCTGACTTTC. Amino acid sequence: CASSLQLPSGANVLTF.

The table lists this clonotype with a few counts. The chain has TRBV14 and TRBJ2-1; D uncertain. V was shortened by 2 bases and J by 8 bases, with 16 bases between the two germline ends. The germline V gene has CDR1 SGHDN and CDR2 FVKESK. CDR3 length equals 15 residues. CDR3 amino acids: CASSQPGRSVDEQFF. In nucleotides, the CDR3 is TGTGCCAGCAGCCAACCGGGCCGTAGTGTGGATGAGCAGTTCTTC.

There are a few counts of this clonotype. The chain carries TRBV13 and TRBJ2-7; D unresolved. The germline V gene has CDR1 PRHDT and CDR2 FYEKMQ (reference sequence). CDR3 length: 18 residues. V was trimmed by 4 bases and J by 6 bases, leaving 28 bases between them. The CDR3: CASSSQGSLAIKTREQYF. The CDR3 nucleotides read TGTGCCAGCAGCTCGCAAGGGTCATTGGCGATAAAGACTCGCGAGCAGTACTTC.